The clone carrying this TCR beta chain was observed a handful of times. The antigen is undetermined. V gave up 3 bases and J gave up 1 base; unmatched junction bases: 2. The CDR3 has 14 amino acids. Germline CDR1 and CDR2: SGHAT and FQNNGV. PCR involved 60 Vbeta and 13 Jbeta primers. Profiled with immunoSEQ multiplex PCR; TCRdb holds only in-frame clones, not every one. Among more than 150,000 clones listed, 82% were seen once. This sample was included in a study of cytomegalovirus exposure and HLA in healthy donors. Study conclusions and caveats: In an earlier analysis, about 87% or about 30%: the productive usage of most TCR beta V segments.

The TCR was taken from a woman in her late teens or twenties in good health and CMV-seronegative. The rearrangement uses TRBV11-2 and TRBJ2-5, with 7 bases matching TRBD2. The sequenced sample was PBMCs. Written as DNA, the CDR3 is TGTGCCAGCAGCTTGGGACTAACCCAAGAGACCCAGTACTTC. Encoded protein: CASSLGLTQETQYF.